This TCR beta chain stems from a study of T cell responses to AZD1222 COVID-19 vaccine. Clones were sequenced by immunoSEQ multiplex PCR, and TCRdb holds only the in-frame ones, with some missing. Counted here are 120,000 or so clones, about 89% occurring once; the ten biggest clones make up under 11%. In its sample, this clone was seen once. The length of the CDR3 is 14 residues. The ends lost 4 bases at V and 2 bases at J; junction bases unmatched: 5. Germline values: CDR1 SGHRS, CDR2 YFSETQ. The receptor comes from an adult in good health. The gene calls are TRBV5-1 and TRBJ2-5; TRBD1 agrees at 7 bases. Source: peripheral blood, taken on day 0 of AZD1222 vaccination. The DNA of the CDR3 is TGCGCCAGCAGCACCGACAGGGTGCAAGAGACCCAGTACTTC. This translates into CASSTDRVQETQYF.